Given below is one TCR beta chain in context. Its antigen target is currently unknown. The sample holds no much larger clone one base away, and base qualities are not on file. The data derive from a study of cytomegalovirus exposure and HLA in healthy donors listed by TCRdb under 2017. Describing the broader study: An earlier analysis of approximately 590 of the donors reported more than 250 Gb of sequence data and roughly 100 million unique TCR beta sequences from 150 million to 200 million T cells. Roughly 300 gigabases of sequencing data and about 92 million unique TCR sequences made up an early release that covered approximately 700 HLA-typed donors. Of the 300 to 450 genotyped donors, 65% to 90% fell in the genetic ancestry cluster associated with self-reported Caucasian donors. The aim of the study was to test whether cataloging public T cell receptors could identify signatures of past pathogen exposure. The study used immunosequencing to profile the T cell repertoires of several hundred subjects and linked those repertoires to cytomegalovirus serostatus. Besides the first cohort of approximately 670 subjects, a separate validation cohort made up of 90 to 150 different subjects was used. High-throughput TCR immunosequencing, statistical association of individual TCRs with disease status, and machine learning were combined to predict cytomegalovirus infection status. A later analysis re-analyzed previously published TCR beta repertoires from approximately 670 donors and added high-resolution HLA genotyping to study TCR occurrence patterns. Rather than using new phenotypic data, the later analysis identified candidate immune exposures from TCR beta sequences and from how often those sequences occurred across donors. To decide whether each TCR beta V gene segment behaved as functional or pseudogenic, an earlier analysis of approximately 590 of the donors relied on high-throughput TCR beta sequencing. Donor age, sex, ethnicity and CMV serostatus were compiled alongside the repertoire data. In a later genetic analysis, genome-wide SNP genotypes for about three fifths of the roughly 670 donors were used, and that subset was treated as a discovery cohort. All discovery cohort repertoires had been generated on a single sequencing platform. HLA typing included class I and class II loci at four-digit resolution. Typing coverage differed by locus: A, B, C, DRB1 and DQB1 were typed in about 620-630 donors, DQA1 in 500 to 550, DPA1 in over 600, and DPB1 in roughly 470. Several DR-DQ haplotypes were treated as single units for association and clustering because of strong linkage in the cohort. Across 300 to 500 genotyped donors of the cohort, an average of about 220,000 unique TCR beta nucleotide sequences per donor were sequenced, and approximately 19% of those sequences were non-productive. Summary of the overall study and its limitations: Presence/absence analyses assumed roughly uniform sequencing depth across donors, an assumption that may not hold. In a later analysis, TCR association rates were found to vary across HLA loci, with the most associated TCRs seen for DRB1 alleles and the fewest for HLA-C alleles. In a later genetic analysis, fewer N-insertions in productive TCRs were reported among donors in an Asian-associated ancestry cluster than the approximately 670-donor mean. A group of highly shared sequence variants was considered likely to be a technical artifact of the sequencing pipeline. Because HLA typing was unavailable for some donors at each locus, only the typed subset was used in association tests. Linkage disequilibrium might explain the correlated functional status among segregating V segments, but an unknown experimental factor could not be ruled out. A later analysis found that most CMV-associated TCR beta chains appeared HLA-restricted, with HLA associations seemingly driven largely by CMV exposure. V-gene and J-gene trimming of TCR beta chains was associated with a missense DCLRE1C variant in a later genetic analysis, and the association was replicated in an independent cohort. A total of 150 or so TCR beta chains were listed by the study as associated with cytomegalovirus. The classifier was reported to diagnose cytomegalovirus status with high specificity and sensitivity in both the original and validation cohorts. Compared with equally common non-associated chains, HLA-associated TCR beta chains in a later analysis were more clonally expanded and had lower generation probabilities. While some public TCRs were present in many individuals, most TCR sequences turned up only very rarely across donors. Specific HLA alleles were associated with roughly 17,000 TCR beta sequences at a false discovery rate of 0.05 in a later analysis. The authors suggested that the approach could potentially be generalized to other disease states and immunological phenotypes. A further reported finding was that TCR beta sequences accurately predicted the HLA-A and HLA-B alleles for most subjects in the first cohort. When HLA alleles, especially DR and DQ, strongly co-occurred, TCR associations were difficult to assign to individual alleles. A few of the identified cytomegalovirus-associated TCR beta chains were confirmed in vitro to be specific for cytomegalovirus antigens. In an earlier analysis of roughly 500 of the donors, most TCR beta V segments appeared in productive rearrangements about 87% or about 30% of the time, broadly matching IMGT annotations. Some IMGT-functional V segments, including TRBV6-2 and TRBV6-3, could not be distinguished by the 87-base-pair reads and were therefore excluded. In this cohort, only TCR beta chains were sequenced, and detectable features were limited by the absence of alpha or paired-chain data. For the cohort, immune exposure information was limited to CMV serostatus. Because counts were too low, 15 or so rarely observed V segments, including chromosome 9 orphons, were excluded from the earlier analysis of a few hundred of the donors. In a later analysis, several top co-occurrence clusters were reported to appear linked to parvovirus B19, influenza, CMV and Epstein-Barr virus.

The library was generated by the immunoSEQ multiplex PCR assay. For the multiplex PCR, a mixture combining 60 forward primers for TCR Vbeta segments and 13 reverse primers for TCR Jbeta segments was used. Amplification of the CDR3 region of rearranged TCR beta genes was performed with a multiplex PCR assay on genomic DNA. The amplified TCR beta libraries were sequenced on the Illumina HiSeq System as 87-base-pair reads. The published analysis was carried out like this. Across the roughly 600 repertoires, a later analysis counted some 81 million unique TCR beta chains, approximately 10 million of which were shared by at least two donors. A nearest-neighbor algorithm error-corrected the raw reads and collapsed the reads into unique sequences, merging closely related sequences to remove PCR and sequencing errors. V, D and J gene segments were assigned by aligning CDR3 sequences to IMGT reference sequences. For a sequence to be retained, a match of at least six nucleotides was required to both a V gene segment and a J gene segment. Rearrangements were called productive when the CDR3 lacked stop codons and stayed in frame with V and J; all others were non-productive. CDR3 was defined by IMGT convention, running from the second conserved V-encoded cysteine to the conserved J-encoded phenylalanine. Sequences without an unambiguous match to a single V gene segment were excluded from the earlier analysis of a few hundred of the donors. In an earlier analysis of 587 of the donors, V segments were called functional above 56.7% productive rearrangements and were called segregating when the between-donor standard deviation exceeded 5%. To diagnose cytomegalovirus status from the catalog of TCR beta chain sequences, a statistical classification framework was built. V and J gene assignment, in a later analysis, came from comparing TCR nucleotide sequences with IMGT/GENE-DB human TR gene sequences. The TCRdist pipeline was used in a later analysis to assign CDR3 sequences and most-parsimonious VDJ recombination scenarios. In a later analysis, each TCR beta chain was defined by its CDR3 amino acid sequence together with its V-gene family, and reads lacking a unique V-gene family were excluded. A later analysis removed roughly 590 highly shared, low-generation-probability nucleotide sequences to deal with suspected cross-contamination and a sequencing artifact. In a later analysis, a clonal expansion index was calculated for each public chain from normalized within-repertoire ranks of inferred template counts. In a later analysis, generation probabilities were computed with a VDJ recombination model fitted to out-of-frame rearrangements, and the resulting probabilities were checked against IGoR. In a later analysis, TCR-TCR, TCR-HLA and TCR-CMV co-occurrence was scored with hypergeometric tests, and a repertoire-size bias correction was applied to TCR pairs. In a later analysis, false discovery rates were estimated by permuting HLA or CMV assignments 20 times. In a later analysis, co-occurring TCRs were grouped using DBSCAN, and TCRdist sequence similarity was added for clustering within HLA-allele-positive subsets. Repertoires with fewer than 30,000 or more than 120,000 public chains, plus five repertoires with anomalous nucleotide sharing, were excluded from co-occurrence clustering. What TCRdb holds here is the immuneACCESS table cut down to in-frame rearrangements. Part of the clones is not present; checked against another copy, under half of the missing clones reflect an unresolved V gene, and the others are unexplained. The DNA gave D and trimming, while V, J and clone size come from that table. The sample includes approximately 150,000 clones, with about 80% observed a single time. The top ten clonotypes cover roughly 9.7% of the sample.

The cohort comprised fewer than 700 healthy bone marrow donors. All cohort members were sampled while nominally healthy, although unrecorded immune exposures were likely present. The donor was CMV seropositive and was included in the group of 250 to 300 seropositive cohort members. A peripheral blood sample was collected from each donor, and TCR beta sequencing was performed on peripheral blood mononuclear cells. Genomic DNA extraction from the blood cell samples was performed with the Qiagen DNeasy Blood Extraction Kit. Sequences SNHLY (CDR1) and FYNNEI (CDR2) are obtained from the germline V gene. From the cysteine through the phenylalanine, the CDR3 covers 12 amino acids. CDR3 DNA is the only sequence kept; it has 36 bases, read in frame from the first base. Between the V and J ends, shortened by 6 bases and 1 base respectively, the junction contains 7 bases.

This sequence was found in a woman aged 55 to 70 in good health and CMV-seropositive. The V gene is TRBV2 and the J gene is TRBJ2-7, with an unclear D gene assignment. Specimen: PBMCs. The sequenced DNA is TGTGCCAGCAGGTCGTTATCCTACGAGCAGTACTTC. Translated, this gives CASRSLSYEQYF.